This record looks at one T cell receptor beta chain sequence and its context. These data originate in a study of T cell changes during pregnancy in multiple sclerosis. Per germline, CDR1 SNHLY and CDR2 FYNNEI. CDR3 size: 13 residues. Trimming stripped 4 bases from V and 7 bases from J, with 11 bases between. TCRdb's table, derived via immunoSEQ multiplex PCR, lists solely in-frame clones and lacks some. The sample holds 57,000 or so clones, roughly 88% seen once. The rearrangement uses TRBV2 and TRBJ2-1; the D gene is possibly TRBD1 (5 bases). The TCR was taken from a female donor with multiple sclerosis, enrolled in a pregnancy study. The sequencing used peripheral blood, collected in the second trimester of pregnancy. The CDR3 DNA follows: TGTGCCAGCAGTGCAGGGCTTGGGAATGAGCAGTTCTTC. Protein: CASSAGLGNEQFF. Full variable domain (outside the CDR3, taken from reference TRBV2 and TRBJ2-1): EPEVTQTPSHQVTQMGQEVILRCVPISNHLYFYWYRQILGQKVEFLVSFYNNEISEKSEIFDDQFSVERPDGSNFTLKIRSTKLEDSAMYFCASSAGLGNEQFFGPGTRLTVL.